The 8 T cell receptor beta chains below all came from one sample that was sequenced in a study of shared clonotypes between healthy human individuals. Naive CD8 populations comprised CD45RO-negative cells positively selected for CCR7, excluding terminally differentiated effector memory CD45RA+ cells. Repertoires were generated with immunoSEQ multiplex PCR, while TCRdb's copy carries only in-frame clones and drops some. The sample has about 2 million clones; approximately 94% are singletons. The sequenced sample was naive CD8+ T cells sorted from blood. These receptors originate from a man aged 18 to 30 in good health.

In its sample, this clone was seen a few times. The CDR3 reads CSVEGLASGSTGELFF. Here the CDR3 DNA reads TGCAGCGTTGAAGGTTTGGCTAGCGGGAGCACCGGGGAGCTGTTTTTT. The chain joins TRBV29-1 to TRBJ2-2, with TRBD2 identical over 10 bases. CDR3 size: 16 residues. Germline assignment: CDR1 SQVTM and CDR2 ANQGSEA. With V trimmed by 1 base and J by 4 bases, 6 bases remained unmatched.

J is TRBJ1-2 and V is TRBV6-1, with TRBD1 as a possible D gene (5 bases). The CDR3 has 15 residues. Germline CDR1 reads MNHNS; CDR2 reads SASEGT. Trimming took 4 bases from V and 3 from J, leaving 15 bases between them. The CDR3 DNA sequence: TGTGCCAGCAGTGTCTTGGGGGGTCTGGACTATGGCTACACCTTC. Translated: CASSVLGGLDYGYTF.

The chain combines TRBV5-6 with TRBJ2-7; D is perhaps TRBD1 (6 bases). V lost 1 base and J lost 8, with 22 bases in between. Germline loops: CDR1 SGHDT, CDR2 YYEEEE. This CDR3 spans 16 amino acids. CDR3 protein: CASSLSGVPSYMKQYF. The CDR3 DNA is TGTGCCAGCAGCTTGTCAGGGGTCCCCTCCTATATGAAGCAGTACTTC.

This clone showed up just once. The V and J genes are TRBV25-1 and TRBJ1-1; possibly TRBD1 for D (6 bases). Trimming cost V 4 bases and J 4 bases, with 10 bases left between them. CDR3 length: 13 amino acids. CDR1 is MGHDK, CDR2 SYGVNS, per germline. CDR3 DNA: TGTGCCAGCAGTGGAACAGGGCTCACTGAAGCTTTCTTT. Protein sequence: CASSGTGLTEAFF.

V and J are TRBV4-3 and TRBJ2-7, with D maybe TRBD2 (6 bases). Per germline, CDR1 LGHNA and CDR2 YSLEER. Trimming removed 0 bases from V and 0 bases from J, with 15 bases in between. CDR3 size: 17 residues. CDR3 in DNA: TGCGCCAGCAGCCAAGACCCCGGGACTGGGCCCTCCTACGAGCAGTACTTC. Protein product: CASSQDPGTGPSYEQYF.

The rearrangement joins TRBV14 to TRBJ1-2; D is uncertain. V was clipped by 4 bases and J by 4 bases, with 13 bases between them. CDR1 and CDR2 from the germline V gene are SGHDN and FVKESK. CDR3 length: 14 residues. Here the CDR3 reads CASSPGTGVYGYTF. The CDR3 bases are TGTGCCAGCAGCCCTGGTACGGGAGTCTATGGCTACACCTTC.

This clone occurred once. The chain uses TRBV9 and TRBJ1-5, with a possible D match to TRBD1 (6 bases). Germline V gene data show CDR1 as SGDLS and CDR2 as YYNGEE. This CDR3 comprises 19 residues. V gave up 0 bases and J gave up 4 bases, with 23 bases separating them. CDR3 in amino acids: CASSVGKGEAPVGNQPQHF. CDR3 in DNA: TGTGCCAGCAGCGTAGGGAAGGGGGAGGCCCCGGTCGGGAATCAGCCCCAGCATTTT.

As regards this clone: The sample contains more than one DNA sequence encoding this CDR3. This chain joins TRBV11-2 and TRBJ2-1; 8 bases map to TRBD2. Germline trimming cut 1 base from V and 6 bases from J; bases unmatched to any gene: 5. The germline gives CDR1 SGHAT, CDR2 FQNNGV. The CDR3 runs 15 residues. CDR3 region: CASSLGRTSGNEQFF. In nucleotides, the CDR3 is TGTGCCAGCAGCTTAGGTCGCACTAGCGGCAATGAGCAGTTCTTC.